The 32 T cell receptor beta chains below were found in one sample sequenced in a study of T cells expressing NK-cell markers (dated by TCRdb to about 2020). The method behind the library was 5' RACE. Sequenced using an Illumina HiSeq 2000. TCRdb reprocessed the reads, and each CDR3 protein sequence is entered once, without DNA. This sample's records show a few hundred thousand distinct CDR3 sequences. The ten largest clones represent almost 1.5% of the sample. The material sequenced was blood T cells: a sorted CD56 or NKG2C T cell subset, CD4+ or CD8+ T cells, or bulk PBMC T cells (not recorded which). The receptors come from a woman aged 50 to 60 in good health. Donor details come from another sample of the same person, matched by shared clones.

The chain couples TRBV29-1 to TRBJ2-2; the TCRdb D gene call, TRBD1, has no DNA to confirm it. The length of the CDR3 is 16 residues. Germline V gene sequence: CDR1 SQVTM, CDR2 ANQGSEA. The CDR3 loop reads CSVERGDRGAPGELFF.

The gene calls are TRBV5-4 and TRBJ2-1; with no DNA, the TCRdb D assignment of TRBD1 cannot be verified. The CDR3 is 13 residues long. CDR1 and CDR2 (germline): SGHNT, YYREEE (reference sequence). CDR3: CASSRWDGDEQFF. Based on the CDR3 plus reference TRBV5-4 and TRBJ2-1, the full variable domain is ETGVTQSPTHLIKTRGQQVTLRCSSQSGHNTVSWYQQALGQGPQFIFQYYREEENGRGNFPPRFSGLQFPNYSSELNVNALELDDSALYLCASSRWDGDEQFFGPGTRLTVL.

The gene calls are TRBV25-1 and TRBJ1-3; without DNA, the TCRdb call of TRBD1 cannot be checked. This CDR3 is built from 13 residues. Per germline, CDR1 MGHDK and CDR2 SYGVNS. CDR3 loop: CASRPGAGNTIYF. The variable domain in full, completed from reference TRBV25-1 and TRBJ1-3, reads EADIYQTPRYLVIGTGKKITLECSQTMGHDKMYWYQQDPGMELHLIHYSYGVNSTEKGDLSSESTVSRIRTEHFPLTLESARPSHTSQYLCASRPGAGNTIYFGEGSWLTVV.

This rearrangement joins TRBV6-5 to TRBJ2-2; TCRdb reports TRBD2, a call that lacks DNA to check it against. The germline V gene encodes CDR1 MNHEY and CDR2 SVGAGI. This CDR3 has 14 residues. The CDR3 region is CASRDVGNTGELFF.

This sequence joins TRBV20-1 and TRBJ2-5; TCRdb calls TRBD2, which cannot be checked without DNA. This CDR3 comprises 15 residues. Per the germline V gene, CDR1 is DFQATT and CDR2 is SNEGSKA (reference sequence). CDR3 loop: CSATRTSGSQETQYF.

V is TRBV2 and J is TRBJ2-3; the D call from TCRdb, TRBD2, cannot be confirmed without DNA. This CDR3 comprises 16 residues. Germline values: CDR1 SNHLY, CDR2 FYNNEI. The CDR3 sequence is CASSEGYSGSTDTQYF.

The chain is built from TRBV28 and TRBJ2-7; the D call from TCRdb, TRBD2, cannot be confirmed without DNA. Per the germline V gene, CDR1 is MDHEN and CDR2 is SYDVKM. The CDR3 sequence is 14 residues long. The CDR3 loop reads CASSIGGPGYEQYF.

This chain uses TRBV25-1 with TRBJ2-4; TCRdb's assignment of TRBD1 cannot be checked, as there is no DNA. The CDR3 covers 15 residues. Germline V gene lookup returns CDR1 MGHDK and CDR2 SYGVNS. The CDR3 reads CASSTLRGLQNIQYF.

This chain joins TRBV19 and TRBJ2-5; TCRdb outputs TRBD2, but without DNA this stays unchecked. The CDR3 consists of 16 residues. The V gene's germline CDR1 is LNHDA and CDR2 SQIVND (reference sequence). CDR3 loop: CASSPTSNHGSETQYF. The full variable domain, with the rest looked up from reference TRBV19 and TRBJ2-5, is DGGITQSPKYLFRKEGQNVTLSCEQNLNHDAMYWYRQDPGQGLRLIYYSQIVNDFQKGDIAEGYSVSREKKESFPLTVTSAQKNPTAFYLCASSPTSNHGSETQYFGPGTRLLVL.

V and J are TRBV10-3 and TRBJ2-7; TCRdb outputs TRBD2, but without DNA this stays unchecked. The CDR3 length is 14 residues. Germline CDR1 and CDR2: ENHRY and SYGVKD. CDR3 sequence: CAIRGRGGSYEQYF.

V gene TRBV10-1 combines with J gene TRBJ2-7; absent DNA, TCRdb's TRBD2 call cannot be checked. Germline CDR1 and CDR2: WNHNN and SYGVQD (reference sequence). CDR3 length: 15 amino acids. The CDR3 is CASSPLPAGGTEQYF.

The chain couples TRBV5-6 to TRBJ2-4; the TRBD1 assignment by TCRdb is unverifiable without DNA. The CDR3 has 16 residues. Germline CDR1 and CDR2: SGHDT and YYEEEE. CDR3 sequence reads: CASSIGTVLAKNIQYF.

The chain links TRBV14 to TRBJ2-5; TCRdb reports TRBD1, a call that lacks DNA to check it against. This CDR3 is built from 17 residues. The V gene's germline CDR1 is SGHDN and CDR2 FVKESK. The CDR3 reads CASSQGVRDMGQETQYF.

CDR3 amino acids: CASSPQRTLNNEQFF. This chain connects TRBV4-1 to TRBJ2-1; TCRdb selects TRBD1, and the lack of DNA leaves this call unchecked. Germline CDR1 MGHRA, CDR2 YSYEKL. The CDR3 covers 15 residues.

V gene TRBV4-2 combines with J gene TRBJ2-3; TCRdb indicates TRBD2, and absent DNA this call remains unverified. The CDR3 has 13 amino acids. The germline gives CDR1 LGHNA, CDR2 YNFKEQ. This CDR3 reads CASSQEKGHPQYF.

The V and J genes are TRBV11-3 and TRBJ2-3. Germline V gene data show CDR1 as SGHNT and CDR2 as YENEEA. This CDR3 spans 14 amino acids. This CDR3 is CASSLRGQVVAQYF.

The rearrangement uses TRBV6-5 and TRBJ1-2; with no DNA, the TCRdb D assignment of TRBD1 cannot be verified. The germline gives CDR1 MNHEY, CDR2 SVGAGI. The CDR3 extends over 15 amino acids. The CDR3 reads CASSYPTEGGYGYTF.

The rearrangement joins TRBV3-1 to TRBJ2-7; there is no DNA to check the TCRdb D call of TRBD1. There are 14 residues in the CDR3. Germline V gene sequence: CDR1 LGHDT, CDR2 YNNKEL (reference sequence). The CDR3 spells CASRTSEGAYEQYF.

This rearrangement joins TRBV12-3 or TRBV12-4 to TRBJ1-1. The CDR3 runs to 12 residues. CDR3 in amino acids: CAGGRGNTEAFF.

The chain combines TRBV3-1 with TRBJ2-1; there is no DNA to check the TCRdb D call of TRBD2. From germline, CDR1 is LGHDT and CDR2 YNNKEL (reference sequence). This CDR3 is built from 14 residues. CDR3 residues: CASSLWGRANEQFF.

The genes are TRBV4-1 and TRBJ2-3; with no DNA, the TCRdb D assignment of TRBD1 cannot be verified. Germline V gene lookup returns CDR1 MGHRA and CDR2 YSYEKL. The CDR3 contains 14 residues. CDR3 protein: CASSQGGTGDTQYF.

The CDR3 protein is CSARWAQSYNEQFF. The rearrangement links TRBV20-1 to TRBJ2-1; TCRdb picks TRBD1, but there is no DNA to check that call. The V gene's germline CDR1 is DFQATT and CDR2 SNEGSKA (reference sequence). The CDR3 covers 14 residues.

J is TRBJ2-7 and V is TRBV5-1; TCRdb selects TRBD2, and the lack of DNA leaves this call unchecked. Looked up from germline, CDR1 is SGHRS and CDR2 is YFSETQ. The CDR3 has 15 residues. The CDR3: CASSRMSGLAYEQYF.

CDR3 in amino acids: CASRQTRDTQYF. The chain uses TRBV5-1 and TRBJ2-3. The germline V gene encodes CDR1 SGHRS and CDR2 YFSETQ. This CDR3 region has 12 residues.

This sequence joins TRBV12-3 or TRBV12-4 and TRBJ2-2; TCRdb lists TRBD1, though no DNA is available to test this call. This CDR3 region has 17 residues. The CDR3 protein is CASSLTGGGSYTGELFF.

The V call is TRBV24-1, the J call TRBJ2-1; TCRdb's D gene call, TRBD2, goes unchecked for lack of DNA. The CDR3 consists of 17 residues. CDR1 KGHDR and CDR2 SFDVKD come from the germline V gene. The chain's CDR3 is CATSDGLAGGRYNEQFF.

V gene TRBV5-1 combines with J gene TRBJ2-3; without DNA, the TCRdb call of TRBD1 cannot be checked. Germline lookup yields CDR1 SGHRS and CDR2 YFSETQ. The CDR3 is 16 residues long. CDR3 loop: CASSRGQGDRTDTQYF.

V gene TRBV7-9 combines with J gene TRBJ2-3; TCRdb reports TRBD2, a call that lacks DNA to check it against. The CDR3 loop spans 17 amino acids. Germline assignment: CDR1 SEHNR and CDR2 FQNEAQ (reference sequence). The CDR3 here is CASSPRDSIGGTDTQYF.

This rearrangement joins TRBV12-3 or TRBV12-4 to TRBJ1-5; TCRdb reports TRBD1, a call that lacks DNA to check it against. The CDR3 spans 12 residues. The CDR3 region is CASSFPPGAQHF.

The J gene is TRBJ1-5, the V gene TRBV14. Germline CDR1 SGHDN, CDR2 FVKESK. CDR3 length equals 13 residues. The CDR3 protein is CASSQDPGKPQHF.

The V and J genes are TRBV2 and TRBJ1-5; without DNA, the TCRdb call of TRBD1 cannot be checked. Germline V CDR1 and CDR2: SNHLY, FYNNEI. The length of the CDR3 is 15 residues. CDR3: CASTLSQGSDQPQHF.

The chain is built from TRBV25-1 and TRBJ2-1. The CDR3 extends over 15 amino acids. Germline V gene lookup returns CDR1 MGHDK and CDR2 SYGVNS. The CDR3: CASSDPNSGYNEQFF.